This TCR beta chain was sequenced during a study of blood T cell repertoires in COVID-19. Study-wide background: Specimens from acute and convalescent COVID-19 originated in the United States, Italy and Spain. Sample material is recorded as cDNA or gDNA derived from T cells, B-cell-depleted T cells, or PBMCs.

Original handling: Reference gene primer amplification yielded estimated nucleated cell counts. TCRdb keeps only in-frame clones here, not all; method: immunoSEQ multiplex PCR. V and J calls and clone size are given by that table; D and trimming were obtained from the DNA. This sample carries approximately 260,000 clones, about nine tenths of them seen once, and the ten largest clones take less than 2.5%. This clone has just a few counts. This clonotype originated in a man aged 50 to 59 with acute or convalescent COVID-19. The sample taken for sequencing was peripheral blood.

The CDR3 protein is CASSLTSGVYNEQFF. CDR3 nucleotide sequence: TGTGCCAGCAGCTTGACTAGCGGGGTCTACAATGAGCAGTTCTTC. The chain is built from TRBV11-1 and TRBJ2-1; 11 bases are shared with TRBD2. Trimming at V came to 3 bases and at J to 3 bases, leaving 1 base not matched to a gene. Germline-derived CDR1 and CDR2 are SGHAT and FQDESV (reference sequence). This CDR3 has 15 amino acids.